The T cell receptor (beta chain) described here comes from a study of Ad26.COV2.S vaccination and SARS-CoV-2 variants. Overall study context: Enrolled in COV1001, the donor was in the Ad26.COV2.S trial arm, which received the vaccine.

Some clones are missing from TCRdb's copy, which holds only in-frame ones; the method was immunoSEQ multiplex PCR. The data show some 370,000 clones, with roughly four fifths seen just once and more than 7% held by the top ten. The treatment: over 15 received Ad26.COV2.S at low or high dose, single or two shots; 5 received placebo; per-sample allocation not given. Samples came from day 63 after the first vaccine or placebo injection. Between the trimmed V and J ends, which lost 3 bases and 0 bases, there was a span of 12 bases. The CDR3 consists of 16 residues. Germline V gene sequence: CDR1 MDHEN, CDR2 SYDVKM.

The chain links TRBV28 to TRBJ1-3; D might be TRBD1 (5 bases). The specimen comprised peripheral blood, sampled in a trial of Ad26.COV2.S vaccine versus placebo. This clonotype originated in a person aged 18-65 years who received the Ad26.COV2.S COVID-19 vaccine or a placebo. Here the CDR3 reads CASSFTGANSGNTIYF. CDR3 DNA: TGTGCCAGCAGTTTTACAGGTGCAAACTCTGGAAACACCATATATTTT.